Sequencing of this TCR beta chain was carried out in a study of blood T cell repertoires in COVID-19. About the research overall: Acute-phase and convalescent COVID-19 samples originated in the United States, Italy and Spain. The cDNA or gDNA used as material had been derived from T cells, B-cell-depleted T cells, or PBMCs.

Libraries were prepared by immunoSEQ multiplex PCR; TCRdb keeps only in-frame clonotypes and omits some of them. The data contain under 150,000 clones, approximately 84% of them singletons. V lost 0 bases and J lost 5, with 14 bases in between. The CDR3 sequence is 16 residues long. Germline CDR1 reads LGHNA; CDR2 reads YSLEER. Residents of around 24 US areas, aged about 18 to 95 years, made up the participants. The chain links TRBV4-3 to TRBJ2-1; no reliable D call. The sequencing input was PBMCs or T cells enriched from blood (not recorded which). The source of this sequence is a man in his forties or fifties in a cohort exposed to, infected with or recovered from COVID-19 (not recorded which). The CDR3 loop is CASSQDSVEHDNEQFF. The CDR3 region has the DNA TGCGCCAGCAGCCAAGATTCCGTCGAACACGACAATGAGCAGTTCTTC.